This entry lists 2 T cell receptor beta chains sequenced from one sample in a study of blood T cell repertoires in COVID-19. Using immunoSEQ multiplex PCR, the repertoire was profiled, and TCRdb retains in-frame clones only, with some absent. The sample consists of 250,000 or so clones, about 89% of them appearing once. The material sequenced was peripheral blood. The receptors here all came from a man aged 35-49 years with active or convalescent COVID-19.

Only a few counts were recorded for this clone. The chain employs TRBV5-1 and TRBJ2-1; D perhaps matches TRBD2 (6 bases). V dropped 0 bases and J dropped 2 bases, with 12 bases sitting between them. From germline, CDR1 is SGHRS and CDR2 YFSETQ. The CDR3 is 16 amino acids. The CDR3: CASSLVAGSPYNEQFF. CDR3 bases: TGCGCCAGCAGCTTGGTTGCGGGATCTCCCTACAATGAGCAGTTCTTC.

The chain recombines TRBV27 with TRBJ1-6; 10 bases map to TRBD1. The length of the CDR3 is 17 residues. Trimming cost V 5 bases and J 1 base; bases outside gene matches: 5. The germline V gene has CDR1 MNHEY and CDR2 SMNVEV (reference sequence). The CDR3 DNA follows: TGTGCCAGCAGTAGACGGGACAGGGGTTCCTATAATTCACCCCTCCACTTT. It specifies CASSRRDRGSYNSPLHF.